This TCR beta chain was identified during a study of shared clonotypes between healthy human individuals. Overall study findings and caveats: The authors expected sequencing depth to affect clonotype sharing among donors. Larger estimated richness was generally recorded for naive subsets relative to memory subsets. The rarefaction results pointed to incomplete sorted-subset sequencing despite large depth.

Sorted-subset replicate PCRs used around 0.2 ug DNA, some 33,000 T cell genomes. Repertoires were generated with immunoSEQ multiplex PCR, while TCRdb's copy carries only in-frame clones and drops some. The sample lists some 1,900,000 clones, about 95% occurring once. CDR1 and CDR2 from the germline V gene are SGDLS and YYNGEE. The CDR3 extends over 15 amino acids. V lost 7 bases and J 0 bases, leaving 14 bases between the germline ends. CD8 cells classed as naive were CD45RO-negative and positively selected for CCR7, excluding terminally differentiated effector memory CD45RA+ cells. Comments on this clone: Antigen: not known.

The sample taken for sequencing was naive CD8+ T cells sorted from blood. The receptor was derived from a man between 18 and 35 years old in good health. V and J are TRBV9 and TRBJ2-1, with no clear D. CDR3 bases: TGTGCCAGCGCTATAGGTCTAAGCTCCTACAATGAGCAGTTCTTC. The encoded protein is CASAIGLSSYNEQFF.